The 20 T cell receptor beta chains reported below all come from one sample, sequenced in a study of blood T cell repertoires in COVID-19. Some clones are missing from TCRdb's copy, which holds only in-frame ones; the method was immunoSEQ multiplex PCR. The data contain 250,000 to 300,000 clones, roughly 88% of them seen just once; the ten biggest clones take up around 1%. The sequenced material came from PBMCs or T cells enriched from blood (not recorded which). The source of these receptors is a woman aged 25 to 45 who had recovered from COVID-19.

The genes are TRBV19 and TRBJ2-1; the match to TRBD2 covers 13 bases. From germline, CDR1 is LNHDA and CDR2 SQIVND (reference sequence). This CDR3 contains 15 residues. The V gene end was trimmed by 10 bases and the J gene end by 7 bases; junction bases not matched to a gene: 10. In DNA, the CDR3 is TGTGCCACGCACCCGGGGACTAGCGGGACTAATGAGCAGTTCTTC. It yields the protein CATHPGTSGTNEQFF.

The genes are TRBV7-3 and TRBJ2-1; 15 bases align to TRBD2. This CDR3 has 18 residues. The germline V gene encodes CDR1 SGHTA and CDR2 FQGTGA. The V gene end was trimmed by 5 bases and the J gene end by 5 bases; junction bases not matched to a gene: 10. The CDR3 here is CASSPGLAGGILDNEQFF. CDR3 nucleotide sequence: TGTGCCAGCAGCCCCGGACTAGCGGGAGGGATCTTAGACAATGAGCAGTTCTTC.

V usage is TRBV12-3 or TRBV12-4 and J usage is TRBJ2-5, with D unclear. The CDR3 spans 12 residues. V lost 6 bases to trimming and J lost 2 bases, with 7 bases between them. Here the CDR3 reads CASSLIQETQYF. CDR3 DNA: TGTGCCAGCAGCCTTATTCAAGAGACCCAGTACTTC.

V usage is TRBV19 and J usage is TRBJ1-1; D not resolved. The V end lost 1 base, the J end lost 0 bases, and 9 bases lay between the germline ends. CDR3 length: 15 residues. CDR1 and CDR2 (germline): LNHDA, SQIVND (reference sequence). The CDR3 reads CASSIGAHMNTEAFF. DNA for the CDR3: TGTGCCAGTAGTATAGGGGCCCATATGAACACTGAAGCTTTCTTT.

To note about this clone: Other DNA sequences in the sample encode the same CDR3. The chain joins TRBV27 to TRBJ2-6; D unresolved. This CDR3 has 14 amino acids. V shed 3 bases and J shed 4 bases, with 7 bases lying between them. Germline V lookup: CDR1 MNHEY, CDR2 SMNVEV (reference sequence). CDR3 in amino acids: CASSLYSGANVLTF. The CDR3 DNA is TGTGCCAGCAGTTTGTATTCCGGGGCCAACGTCCTGACTTTC.

The rearrangement links TRBV7-9 to TRBJ2-3; perhaps TRBD2 as D (5 bases). Trimming removed 5 bases at V and 2 bases at J, with 11 bases between. CDR1 SEHNR and CDR2 FQNEAQ come from the germline V gene (reference sequence). CDR3 length equals 14 residues. This chain's CDR3 is CASSQRTVTDTQYF. In DNA, the CDR3 is TGTGCCAGCAGCCAGCGGACTGTCACAGATACGCAGTATTTT.

Regarding this clone: A junction boundary mismatches the germline segment, possibly from a read error. The chain joins TRBV24-1 to TRBJ2-1; D ambiguous. The CDR3 extends over 13 amino acids. CDR1 and CDR2 from the germline V gene are KGHDR and SFDVKD. In nucleotides, the CDR3 is TGTGCCACCAGTGATTTGCGGAAGCGTGAGGAGTTCTTC. Translating it yields CATSDLRKREEFF.

This rearrangement joins TRBV28 to TRBJ2-4, with 8 bases that match TRBD1. CDR3 length: 16 residues. Germline CDR1 is MDHEN and CDR2 is SYDVKM. After removal of 1 base from V and 1 base from J, the junction contained 3 bases not matched to a gene. The CDR3 region is CASSLFSGGAKNIQYF. The CDR3 nucleotides are TGTGCCAGCAGTTTATTCTCAGGGGGCGCCAAAAACATTCAGTACTTC.

The chain links TRBV7-9 to TRBJ2-3, with a tentative D call TRBD1 (5 bases). The CDR3 covers 16 residues. Germline V gene data show CDR1 as SEHNR and CDR2 as FQNEAQ (reference sequence). Trimming cost V 5 bases and J 0 bases, with 15 bases left between them. DNA of the CDR3: TGTGCCAGCAGCCCACAGTTTGGGGCCAGCACAGATACGCAGTATTTT. Translation: CASSPQFGASTDTQYF. Full variable domain (missing parts from reference TRBV7-9 and TRBJ2-3): DTGVSQNPRHKITKRGQNVTFRCDPISEHNRLYWYRQTLGQGPEFLTYFQNEAQLEKSRLLSDRFSAERPKGSFSTLEIQRTEQGDSAMYLCASSPQFGASTDTQYFGPGTRLTVL.

V gene TRBV7-8 combines with J gene TRBJ2-7, with 8 bases that match TRBD2. Per the germline V gene, CDR1 is SGHVS and CDR2 is FQNEAQ. CDR3 length: 15 amino acids. Trimming removed 0 bases from V and 3 bases from J; junction bases left unmatched: 4. CDR3 bases: TGTGCCAGCAGCTTAGCGGCGGGACTAGACTACGAGCAGTACTTC. Translation gives CASSLAAGLDYEQYF.

V gene TRBV9 combines with J gene TRBJ1-5, with D possibly being TRBD1 (6 bases). The CDR3 has 15 amino acids. Germline V CDR1 and CDR2: SGDLS, YYNGEE. Trimming pared 3 bases from V and 0 bases from J, leaving 10 bases between. As DNA, the CDR3 is TGTGCCAGCAGCGCCACAGGGTATAGCAATCAGCCCCAGCATTTT. This translates into CASSATGYSNQPQHF.

V usage is TRBV5-6 and J usage is TRBJ2-7, with 9 bases lining up with TRBD2. Germline V gives CDR1 SGHDT, CDR2 YYEEEE. The CDR3 has 12 residues. J was trimmed by 6 bases and V by 4 bases; bases with no gene match: 2. The CDR3 spells CASSVSGGEQYF. CDR3 coding DNA: TGTGCCAGCAGCGTTAGCGGGGGCGAGCAGTACTTC.

The chain has TRBV28 and TRBJ1-6, with 9 bases aligning to TRBD1. The J segment lost 11 bases and the V segment lost 5 bases, leaving 7 bases of the junction unmatched. Germline assignment: CDR1 MDHEN and CDR2 SYDVKM. CDR3 length: 14 residues. Written as DNA, the CDR3 is TGTGCCAGCAGTGGGGGACAGGGTGGCGCACCCCTCCACTTT. This codes for CASSGGQGGAPLHF.

J is TRBJ2-7 and V is TRBV21-1; the D call in the table, TRBD1, was not verified against the DNA. TRBV21-1 is a listed pseudogene. This CDR3 is built from 16 residues. The CDR3, as DNA: TGTGCCAGCAGCAACCCCGGGACAGGGGGCGGCTACGAGCAGTACTTC. Protein: CASSNPGTGGGYEQYF.

The rearrangement uses TRBV13 and TRBJ1-2; possibly TRBD1 for D (6 bases). CDR1 is PRHDT, CDR2 FYEKMQ, per germline (reference sequence). The CDR3 sequence is 14 residues long. V gave up 3 bases and J gave up 4 bases, with 12 bases separating them. The CDR3 region has the DNA TGTGCCAGCAGCTTCAGGGGCGTCGGCTATGGCTACACCTTC. Its protein product is CASSFRGVGYGYTF.

The rearrangement joins TRBV25-1 to TRBJ1-2, with D perhaps TRBD1 (5 bases). The CDR3 runs to 15 residues. Germline assignment: CDR1 MGHDK and CDR2 SYGVNS. V dropped 4 bases and J dropped 2 bases, with 14 bases sitting between them. The CDR3 DNA reads as TGTGCCAGCAGTGCCATACCGGACAACAACTATGGCTACACCTTC. Encoded protein: CASSAIPDNNYGYTF.

The chain recombines TRBV5-1 with TRBJ1-2, with a tentative D call TRBD1 (6 bases). Trimming took 0 bases from V and 8 from J, leaving 14 bases between them. The germline gives CDR1 SGHRS, CDR2 YFSETQ. The CDR3 is made up of 14 amino acids. CDR3 in DNA: TGCGCCAGCAGCTTGGACTCATCAAGGGGGGGCTACACCTTC. Its translation: CASSLDSSRGGYTF.

V and J are TRBV7-3 and TRBJ2-3, with 7 bases matching TRBD2. The V gene end was trimmed by 5 bases and the J gene end by 5 bases; junction bases not matched to a gene: 10. Germline CDR1 SGHTA, CDR2 FQGTGA. This CDR3 is 15 amino acids long. The CDR3 here is CASSVAGLGGDTQYF. The CDR3 region has the DNA TGTGCCAGCAGCGTAGCGGGCCTTGGGGGAGATACGCAGTATTTT.

This chain uses TRBV19 with TRBJ2-1, with 9 bases fitting TRBD2. This CDR3 is 15 amino acids long. Germline V gene sequence: CDR1 LNHDA, CDR2 SQIVND (reference sequence). Trimming cost V 3 bases and J 0 bases; bases outside gene matches: 0. CDR3 sequence: CASSISGSSYNEQFF. As DNA, the CDR3 is TGTGCCAGTAGTATTAGCGGGAGCTCCTACAATGAGCAGTTCTTC.

The chain is built from TRBV29-1 and TRBJ2-5, with TRBD1 matching 7 bases. Per the germline V gene, CDR1 is SQVTM and CDR2 is ANQGSEA. This CDR3 is 13 amino acids long. V dropped 5 bases and J dropped 7; count of bases not matched to a gene: 10. DNA of the CDR3: TGCAGCGTTCAAGGGGGCCGTCTGGTGACCCAGTACTTC. The encoded protein is CSVQGGRLVTQYF.